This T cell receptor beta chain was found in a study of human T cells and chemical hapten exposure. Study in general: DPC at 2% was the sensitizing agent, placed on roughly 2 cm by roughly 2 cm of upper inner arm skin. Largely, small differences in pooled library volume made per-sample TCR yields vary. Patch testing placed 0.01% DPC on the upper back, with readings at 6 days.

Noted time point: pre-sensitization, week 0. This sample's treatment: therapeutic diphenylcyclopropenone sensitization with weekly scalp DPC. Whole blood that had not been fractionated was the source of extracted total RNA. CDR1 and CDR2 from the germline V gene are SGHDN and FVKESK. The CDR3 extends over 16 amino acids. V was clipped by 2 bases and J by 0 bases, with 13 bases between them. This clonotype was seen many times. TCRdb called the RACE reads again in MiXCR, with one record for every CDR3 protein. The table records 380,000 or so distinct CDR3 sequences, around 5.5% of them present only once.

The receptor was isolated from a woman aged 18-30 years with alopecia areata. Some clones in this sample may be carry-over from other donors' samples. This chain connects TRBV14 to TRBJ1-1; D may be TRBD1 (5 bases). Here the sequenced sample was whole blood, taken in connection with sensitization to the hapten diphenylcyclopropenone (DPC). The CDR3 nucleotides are TGTGCCAGCAGCCAATACACGACAGTCATGAACACTGAAGCTTTCTTT. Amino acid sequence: CASSQYTTVMNTEAFF.